A single T cell receptor (beta chain) is shown here with its context. This sample stems from a study of blood T cell repertoires in COVID-19. Profiling relied on immunoSEQ multiplex PCR, and the TCRdb table lists in-frame clones only, not all of them. Among roughly 120,000 clones listed, under 90% were seen once. The germline CDR1 and CDR2 sequences are SGHRS and YFSETQ. Germline trimming cut 4 bases from V and 7 bases from J; bases unmatched to any gene: 16. The CDR3 spans 17 residues. This clonotype was sampled from a woman aged 50 to 60 with acute or convalescent COVID-19. Input material: peripheral blood. The J gene is TRBJ2-1, the V gene TRBV5-1, with 8 bases fitting TRBD1. The CDR3 DNA is TGCGCCAGCAGCGCGTTCCAGGGGGCGCAAATAGGAAATGAGCAGTTCTTC. It yields the protein CASSAFQGAQIGNEQFF.